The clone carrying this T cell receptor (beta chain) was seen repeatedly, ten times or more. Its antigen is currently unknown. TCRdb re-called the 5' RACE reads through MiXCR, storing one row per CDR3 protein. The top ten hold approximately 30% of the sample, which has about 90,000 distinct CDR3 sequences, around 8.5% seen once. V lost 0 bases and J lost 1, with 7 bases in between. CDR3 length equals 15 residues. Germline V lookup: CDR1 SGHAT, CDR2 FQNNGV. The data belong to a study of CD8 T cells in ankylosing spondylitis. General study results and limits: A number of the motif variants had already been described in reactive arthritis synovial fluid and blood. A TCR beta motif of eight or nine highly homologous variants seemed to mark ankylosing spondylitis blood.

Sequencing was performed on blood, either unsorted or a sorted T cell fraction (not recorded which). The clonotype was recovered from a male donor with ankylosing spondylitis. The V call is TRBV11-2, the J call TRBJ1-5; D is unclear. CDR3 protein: CASSLDPASNQPQHF. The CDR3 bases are TGTGCCAGCAGCTTAGATCCTGCAAGCAATCAGCCCCAGCATTTT.